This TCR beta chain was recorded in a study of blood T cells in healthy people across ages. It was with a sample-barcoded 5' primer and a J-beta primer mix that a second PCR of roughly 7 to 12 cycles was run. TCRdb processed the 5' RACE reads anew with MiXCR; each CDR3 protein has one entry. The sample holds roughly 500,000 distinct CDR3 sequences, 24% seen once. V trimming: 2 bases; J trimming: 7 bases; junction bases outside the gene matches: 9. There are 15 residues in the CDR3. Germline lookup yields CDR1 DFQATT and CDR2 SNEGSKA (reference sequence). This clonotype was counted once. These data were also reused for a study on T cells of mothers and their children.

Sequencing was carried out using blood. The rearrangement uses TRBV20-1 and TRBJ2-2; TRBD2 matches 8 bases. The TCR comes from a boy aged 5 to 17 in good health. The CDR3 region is CSARLMRGGFGELFF. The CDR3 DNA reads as TGCAGTGCTAGACTCATGCGCGGGGGGTTCGGGGAGCTGTTTTTT.